The entry below gives a single T cell receptor beta chain sequence along with its context. No cognate antigen has been identified for it. Qualities for individual bases were not recorded, and no much larger clone is one base off. These data come from a study of blood T cell repertoires in COVID-19 (dated by TCRdb to between 2020 and 2021). For the wider study: The collaborator samples originated in the United States, Italy and Spain and spanned the acute and convalescent phases of COVID-19. Where HLA class I and class II types were available, the types were taken from metadata supplied by the sample provider, not from assay-based typing. Deeply sampled blood TCRbeta repertoires from subjects exposed to, actively infected with, or recovered from COVID-19 were included in the dataset. Nearly every sample came with metadata listing a de-identified subject ID, COVID-19 status, age in years and sex. The prospective study material was composed of cDNA or gDNA derived from T cells, B-cell-depleted T cells, or PBMCs. Samples were obtained from the ongoing ImmuneRACE study (first 160 participants) and from 1,254 subjects provided by 6 global collaborators. The repertoires were made available in a free public database intended to serve as a resource for research on the immune response to SARS-CoV-2. Paper-wide results and their limitations: How much clinical and demographic metadata was included differed by source and by participant, and the metadata was provided uncurated.

At one collaborating source in Seattle, patients were enrolled during active infection and were followed longitudinally through the course of disease. Whole blood was collected in K2EDTA tubes by collaborating institutions according to the institutions' own protocols. For TCRbeta analysis, collaborators shipped samples as frozen whole blood, isolated PBMCs, or DNA extracted from either of those sample types. TCRbeta CDR3 regions were amplified from genomic DNA using the immunoSEQ Assay, a bias-controlled multiplex PCR. Per the original workflow: Within the assay, amplification of reference gene primers was used to estimate how many nucleated cells each sample contained. To quantify the absolute abundance of each unique TCRbeta CDR3 rearrangement, sequence reads were collapsed and filtered. Productive Simpson clonality was computed per sample as the square root of Simpson's diversity index over productive rearrangements. TCRdb took this table from immuneACCESS and kept in-frame rearrangements with V and J called. Such tables lack part of the clones; where checked against another copy, unresolved V genes explain under half of the gap, and the rest is unexplained. D and trimming were read from the DNA, whereas the V and J calls and clone size are those reported in that table. The sample contains 250,000 to 350,000 clones, around nine tenths of them found a single time. The top ten hold roughly 12% of the sample.

Trimming at the junction amounts to 6 bases on V and 5 bases on J, and the germline ends lie 11 bases apart. From the germline V gene, CDR1 is MDHEN and CDR2 is SYDVKM. The CDR3, cysteine through phenylalanine, is 13 amino acids long. Only the CDR3 portion is preserved as DNA: 39 bases, with reading frame beginning at the first base. The sequence was obtained from a woman aged 25 to 45 with COVID-19, enrolled during active disease. The sequence links TRBV28 to TRBJ2-1; the best D guess is TRBD2, with 6 bases matching. The specimen sequenced was peripheral blood. CDR3 region: CASSPDYHNEQFF. The DNA sequence is TGTGCCAGCAGCCCGGACTACCACAATGAGCAGTTCTTC.